Each of the 3 T cell receptor beta chains below was sequenced from the same sample in a study of T cells in narcolepsy. Using immunoSEQ multiplex PCR, the repertoire was profiled, and TCRdb retains in-frame clones only, with some absent. The table records about 690 clones, less than 35% of them present only once. These receptors have no known antigen. Sequenced input: cultured CD8+ T cells from cerebrospinal fluid. The receptor set was obtained from a human donor with narcolepsy.

The sample holds a few counts of this clone. The V gene is TRBV4-1, the J gene TRBJ2-1; the D gene is possibly TRBD2 (6 bases). The CDR3 contains 16 residues. Germline-derived CDR1 and CDR2 are MGHRA and YSYEKL. V lost 3 bases and J lost 0, with 12 bases in between. This chain's CDR3 is CASSQHSGDSYNEQFF. In DNA form, the CDR3 reads TGCGCCAGCAGCCAGCATAGCGGCGACTCCTACAATGAGCAGTTCTTC.

The table lists this clone with a few counts. V is TRBV7-6 and J is TRBJ2-2; TRBD2 aligns across 9 bases. The CDR3 consists of 18 residues. Germline V CDR1 and CDR2: SGHVS, FNYEAQ. Trimming took 5 bases from V and 3 from J; bases not matched to a gene: 13. The CDR3, as DNA: TGTGCCAGCAGCCCCAGACCGGCGGGGGGGCGGGACACCGGGGAGCTGTTTTTT. Translated, it gives CASSPRPAGGRDTGELFF.

With respect to this clone: A far larger clone is just one base off, so this is likely a read error. Other DNA sequences within the sample encode an identical CDR3. The V gene is TRBV4-3, the J gene TRBJ2-2; maybe TRBD1 (6 bases). In germline, CDR1 is LGHNA, CDR2 YSLEER. This CDR3 has 18 amino acids. V lost 0 bases and J lost 6, with 20 bases in between. The CDR3 protein is CASSQDRIGGGPAGELFF. The CDR3 DNA follows: TGCGCCAGCAGCCAAGATAGAATTGGGGGCGGGCCCGCCGGGGAGCTGTTTTTT.